This T cell receptor beta chain comes out of a study of blood T cells in healthy people across ages. Primed by a sample-barcoded 5' primer and a J-beta primer mix, a second PCR proceeded for 7 to 11 cycles. TCRdb reanalysed the 5' RACE reads using MiXCR and keeps one entry per CDR3 protein. The table has over 1.5 million distinct CDR3 sequences, roughly 49% seen once. The CDR3 has 16 residues. V lost 0 bases to trimming and J lost 1 base, with 11 bases between them. The germline CDR1 and CDR2 sequences are LGHNA and YNFKEQ. This clonotype came up a few times. Source material: blood. The chain employs TRBV4-2 and TRBJ2-3; weak D call: TRBD2 (5 bases). This sequence was found in a woman in her thirties or forties in good health. As DNA, the CDR3 is TGTGCCAGCAGCCAAGAGGTCGGGATGGGCACAGATACGCAGTATTTT. Its protein product is CASSQEVGMGTDTQYF.